This T cell receptor beta chain was sequenced for a study of fetal regulatory T cell absence and autoimmunity. Germline V CDR1 and CDR2: MNHNS, SASEGT. The V gene end was trimmed by 1 base and the J gene end by 6 bases; junction bases not matched to a gene: 0. The CDR3 totals 14 residues. By frequency in the sample, this clone is medium-sized. Here immunoSEQ multiplex PCR was the method, and the copy in TCRdb shows in-frame clones only, minus some. The sample has approximately 94,000 clones, 72% seen once. Material: pancreas tissue. The chain links TRBV6-1 to TRBJ2-7, with 13 bases aligning to TRBD2. The receptor was derived from a male donor with IPEX syndrome. CDR3 DNA: TGTGCCAGCAGTGAAGGGACTAGCGGGAGCGAGCAGTACTTC. The encoded protein is CASSEGTSGSEQYF.